This entry concerns a single TCR beta chain. This sample is drawn from a study of cytomegalovirus exposure and HLA in healthy donors. V lost 7 bases to trimming and J lost 7 bases; unmatched junction nucleotides: 8. The CDR3 is 14 amino acids. The germline CDR1 and CDR2 sequences are MNHNS and SASEGT. Healthy donors of bone marrow made up the group. The PCR had 60 Vbeta and 13 Jbeta primers. Using immunoSEQ multiplex PCR, the repertoire was profiled, and TCRdb retains in-frame clones only, with some absent. The sample lists around 130,000 clones, 73% occurring once. The V call is TRBV6-1, the J call TRBJ2-1, with 9 bases that match TRBD2. Sample: PBMCs. This sequence originates from a woman aged 40-49 years in good health and CMV-seropositive. DNA of the CDR3: TGTGCCAGCAATGGCGGGAGGGAATGGAATGAGCAGTTCTTC. It is translated as CASNGGREWNEQFF.